The 8 T cell receptor beta chains below come from one sample, sequenced in a study of cytomegalovirus exposure and HLA in healthy donors. The primer mix had 60 Vbeta and 13 Jbeta primers. TCRdb's copy holds only in-frame clones and misses some; the assay was immunoSEQ multiplex PCR. The data contain roughly 78,000 clones, around 60% of them seen just once; the ten biggest clones take up around 6%. The sequenced sample was PBMCs. These receptors all come from a man under 40 in good health and CMV-seropositive.

This chain links TRBV28 with TRBJ2-7, with a possible D match to TRBD1 (6 bases). V was trimmed by 6 bases and J by 4 bases, leaving 13 bases between them. Germline V gives CDR1 MDHEN, CDR2 SYDVKM. CDR3 size: 13 residues. CDR3 residues: CASRKQQGYEQYF. The CDR3 DNA is TGTGCCAGCAGAAAACAACAGGGATACGAGCAGTACTTC.

The V gene is TRBV11-2, the J gene TRBJ2-7; D might be TRBD2 (5 bases). CDR1 and CDR2 from the germline V gene are SGHAT and FQNNGV. The ends were cut back, 2 bases at V and 2 bases at J, with 13 bases in the middle. The CDR3 extends over 15 amino acids. CDR3 bases: TGTGCCAGCAGCTTAAGCGGCACACGAACCTACGAGCAGTACTTC. It specifies CASSLSGTRTYEQYF.

This clone was counted a few times. The rearrangement joins TRBV13 to TRBJ2-5; D is perhaps TRBD2 (6 bases). The CDR3 loop spans 13 amino acids. V lost 6 bases and J lost 11, with 19 bases in between. From germline, CDR1 is PRHDT and CDR2 FYEKMQ (reference sequence). The CDR3 loop is CASSYGGVGEQYF. The CDR3 DNA is TGTGCCAGCAGTTATGGAGGGGTTGGGGAGCAGTACTTC.

This chain connects TRBV29-1 to TRBJ2-1, with 8 bases aligning to TRBD2. Germline V lookup: CDR1 SQVTM, CDR2 ANQGSEA. The CDR3 length is 18 residues. Trimming at V came to 5 bases and at J to 5 bases, leaving 20 bases not matched to a gene. CDR3 sequence: CSVSRGGPAGASDNEQFF. CDR3 in DNA: TGCAGCGTTTCACGGGGGGGGCCAGCGGGAGCTTCGGACAATGAGCAGTTCTTC.

The CDR3 sequence is CASTAGLAGSLQFF. In DNA, the CDR3 is TGCGCCAGCACTGCAGGACTAGCGGGTTCTCTGCAGTTCTTC. The chain joins TRBV5-1 to TRBJ2-1, with TRBD2 identical over 11 bases. V trimming: 6 bases; J trimming: 12 bases; junction bases outside the gene matches: 11. The length of the CDR3 is 14 residues. Germline V gives CDR1 SGHRS, CDR2 YFSETQ.

The V gene is TRBV29-1, the J gene TRBJ2-4; the match to TRBD1 covers 7 bases. This CDR3 region has 14 residues. CDR1 and CDR2 from the germline V gene are SQVTM and ANQGSEA. J gave up 9 bases and V 3 bases, and 11 bases lay outside the gene matches. Here the CDR3 DNA reads TGCAGCGTTGATAACAGGGGAGAGTATGGCATTCAGTACTTC. Encoded protein: CSVDNRGEYGIQYF.

The chain carries TRBV28 and TRBJ1-2; 7 bases match TRBD1. The CDR3 runs 15 residues. Trimming removed 3 bases from V and 1 base from J; junction bases left unmatched: 5. Looked up from germline, CDR1 is MDHEN and CDR2 is SYDVKM. The CDR3 DNA follows: TGTGCCAGCAGTTTTATCAGGGGGGTTAACTATGGCTACACCTTC. This codes for CASSFIRGVNYGYTF.

The chain couples TRBV7-9 to TRBJ2-7; unclear D gene. CDR3 length: 15 amino acids. Per germline, CDR1 SEHNR and CDR2 FQNEAQ (reference sequence). Trimming stripped 0 bases from V and 3 bases from J, with 12 bases between. CDR3 DNA sequence: TGTGCCAGCAGCTTAGCGGCACAGCAAGGCTACGAGCAGTACTTC. Its protein is CASSLAAQQGYEQYF.